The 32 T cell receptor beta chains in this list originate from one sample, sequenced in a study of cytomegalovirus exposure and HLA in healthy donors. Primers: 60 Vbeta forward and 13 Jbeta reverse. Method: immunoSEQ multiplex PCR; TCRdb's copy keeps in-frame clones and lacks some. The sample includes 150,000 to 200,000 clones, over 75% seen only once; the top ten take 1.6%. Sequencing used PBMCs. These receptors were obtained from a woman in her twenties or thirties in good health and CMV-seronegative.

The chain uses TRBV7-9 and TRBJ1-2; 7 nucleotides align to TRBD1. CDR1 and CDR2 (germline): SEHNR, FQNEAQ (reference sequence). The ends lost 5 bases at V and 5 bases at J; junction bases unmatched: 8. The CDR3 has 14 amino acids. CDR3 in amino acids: CASSPRQGGYGYTF. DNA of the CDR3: TGTGCCAGCAGCCCGCGACAGGGAGGATATGGCTACACCTTC.

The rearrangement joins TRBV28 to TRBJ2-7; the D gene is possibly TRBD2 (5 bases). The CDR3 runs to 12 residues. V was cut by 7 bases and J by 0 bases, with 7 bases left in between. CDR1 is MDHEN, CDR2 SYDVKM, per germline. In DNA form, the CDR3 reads TGTGCCAGCACTAGCAGCTCCTACGAGCAGTACTTC. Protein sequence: CASTSSSYEQYF.

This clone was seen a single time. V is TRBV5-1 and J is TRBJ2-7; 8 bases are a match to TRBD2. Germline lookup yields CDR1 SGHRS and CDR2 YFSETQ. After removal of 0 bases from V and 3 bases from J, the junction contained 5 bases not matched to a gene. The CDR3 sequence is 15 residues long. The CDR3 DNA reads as TGCGCCAGCAGCTTGGGTGCGGGGGGACACTACGAGCAGTACTTC. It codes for CASSLGAGGHYEQYF.

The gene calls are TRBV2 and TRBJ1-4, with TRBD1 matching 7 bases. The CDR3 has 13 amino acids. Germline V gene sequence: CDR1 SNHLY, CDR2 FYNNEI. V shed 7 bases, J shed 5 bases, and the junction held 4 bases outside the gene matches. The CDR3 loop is CASKGQVNEKLFF. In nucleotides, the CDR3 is TGTGCCAGCAAAGGACAGGTGAATGAAAAACTGTTTTTT.

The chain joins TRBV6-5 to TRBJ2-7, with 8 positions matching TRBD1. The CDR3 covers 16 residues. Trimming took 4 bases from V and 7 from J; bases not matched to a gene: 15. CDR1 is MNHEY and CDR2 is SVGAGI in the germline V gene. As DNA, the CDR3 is TGTGCCAGCAGTTCCCCTAGGACAGGGATGCTGGGGGAGCAGTACTTC. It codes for CASSSPRTGMLGEQYF.

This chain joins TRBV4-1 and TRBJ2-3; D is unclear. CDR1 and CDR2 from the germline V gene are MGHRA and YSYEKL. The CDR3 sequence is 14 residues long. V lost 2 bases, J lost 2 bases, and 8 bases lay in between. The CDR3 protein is CASSQPLLTDTQYF. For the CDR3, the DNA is TGCGCCAGCAGCCAACCACTACTCACAGATACGCAGTATTTT.

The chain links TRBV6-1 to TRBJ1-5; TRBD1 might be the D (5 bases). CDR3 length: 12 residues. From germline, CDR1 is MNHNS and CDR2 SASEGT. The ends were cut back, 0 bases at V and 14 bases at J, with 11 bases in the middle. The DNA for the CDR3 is TGTGCCAGCAGTGAAGCAGCAGGGTTAGAGCATTTT. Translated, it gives CASSEAAGLEHF.

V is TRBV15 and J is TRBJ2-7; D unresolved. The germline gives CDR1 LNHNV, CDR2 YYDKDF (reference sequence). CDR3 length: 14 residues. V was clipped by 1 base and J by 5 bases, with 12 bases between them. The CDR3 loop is CATSRGGDWDEQYF. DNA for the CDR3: TGTGCCACCAGCAGAGGCGGTGACTGGGACGAGCAGTACTTC.

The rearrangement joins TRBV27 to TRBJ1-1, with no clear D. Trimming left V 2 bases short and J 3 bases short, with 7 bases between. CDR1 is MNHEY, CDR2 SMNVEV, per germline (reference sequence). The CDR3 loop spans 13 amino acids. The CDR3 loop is CASSLIGDTEAFF. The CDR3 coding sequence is TGTGCCAGCAGTTTAATCGGGGACACTGAAGCTTTCTTT.

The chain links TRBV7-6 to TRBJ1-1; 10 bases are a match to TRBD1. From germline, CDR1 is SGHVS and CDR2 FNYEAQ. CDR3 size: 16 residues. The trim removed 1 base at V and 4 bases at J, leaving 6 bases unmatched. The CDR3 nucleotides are TGTGCCAGCAGCTTAGGACAGGGGGCGCAGAGCACTGAAGCTTTCTTT. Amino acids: CASSLGQGAQSTEAFF.

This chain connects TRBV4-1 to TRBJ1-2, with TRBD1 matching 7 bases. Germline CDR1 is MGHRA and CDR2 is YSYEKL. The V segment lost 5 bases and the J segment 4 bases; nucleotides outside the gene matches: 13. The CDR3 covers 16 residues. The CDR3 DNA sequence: TGCGCCAGCAGCGAAACAGGGGAAGGAGGGGGCTATGGCTACACCTTC. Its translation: CASSETGEGGGYGYTF.

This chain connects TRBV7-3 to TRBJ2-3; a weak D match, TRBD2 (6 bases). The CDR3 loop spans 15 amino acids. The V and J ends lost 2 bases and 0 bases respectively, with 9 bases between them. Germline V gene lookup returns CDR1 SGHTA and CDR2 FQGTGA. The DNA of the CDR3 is TGTGCCAGCAGCTTATTGGGGGGTAGCACAGATACGCAGTATTTT. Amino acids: CASSLLGGSTDTQYF. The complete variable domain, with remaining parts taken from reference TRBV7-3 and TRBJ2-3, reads GAGVSQTPSNKVTEKGKYVELRCDPISGHTALYWYRQSLGQGPEFLIYFQGTGAADDSGLPNDRFFAVRPEGSVSTLKIQRTERGDSAVYLCASSLLGGSTDTQYFGPGTRLTVL.

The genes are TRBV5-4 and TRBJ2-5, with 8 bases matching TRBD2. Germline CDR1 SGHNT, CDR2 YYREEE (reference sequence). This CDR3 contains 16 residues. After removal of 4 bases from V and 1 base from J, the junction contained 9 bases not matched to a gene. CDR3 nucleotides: TGTGCCAGCAGCCCCGGAGCGGGGGACCTCCAAGAGACCCAGTACTTC. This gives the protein CASSPGAGDLQETQYF.

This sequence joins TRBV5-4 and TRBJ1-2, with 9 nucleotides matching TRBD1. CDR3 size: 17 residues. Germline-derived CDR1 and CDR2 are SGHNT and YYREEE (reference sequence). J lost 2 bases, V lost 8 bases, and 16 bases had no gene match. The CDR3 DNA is TGTGCCAGTAGGAGCTTAGACGGGGACAGGGTAAACTATGGCTACACCTTC. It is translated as CASRSLDGDRVNYGYTF.

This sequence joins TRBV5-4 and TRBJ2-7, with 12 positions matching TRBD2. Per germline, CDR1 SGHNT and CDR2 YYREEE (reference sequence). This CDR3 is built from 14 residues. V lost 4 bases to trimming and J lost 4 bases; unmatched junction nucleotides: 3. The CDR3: CASSRGLAGYEQYF. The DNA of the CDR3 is TGTGCCAGCAGCAGGGGACTAGCGGGTTACGAGCAGTACTTC.

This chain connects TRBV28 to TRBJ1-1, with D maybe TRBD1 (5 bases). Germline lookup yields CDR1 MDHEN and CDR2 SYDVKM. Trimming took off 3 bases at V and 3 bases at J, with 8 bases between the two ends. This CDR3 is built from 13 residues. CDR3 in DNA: TGTGCCAGCAGTTTCCCCAGGGACACTGAAGCTTTCTTT. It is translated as CASSFPRDTEAFF.

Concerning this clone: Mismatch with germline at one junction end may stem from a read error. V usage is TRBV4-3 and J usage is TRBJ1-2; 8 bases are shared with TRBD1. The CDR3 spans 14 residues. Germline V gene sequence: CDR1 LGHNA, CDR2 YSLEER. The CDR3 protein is CASSQELTGEGYPF. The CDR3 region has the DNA TGCGCCAGCAGCCAAGAACTGACAGGGGAAGGCTACCCCTTC.

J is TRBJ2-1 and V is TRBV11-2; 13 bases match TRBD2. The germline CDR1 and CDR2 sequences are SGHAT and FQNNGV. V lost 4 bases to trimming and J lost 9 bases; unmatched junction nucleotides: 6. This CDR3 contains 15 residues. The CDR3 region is CASSSGLAGVGEQFF. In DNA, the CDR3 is TGTGCCAGCAGCTCCGGACTAGCGGGAGTGGGTGAGCAGTTCTTC.

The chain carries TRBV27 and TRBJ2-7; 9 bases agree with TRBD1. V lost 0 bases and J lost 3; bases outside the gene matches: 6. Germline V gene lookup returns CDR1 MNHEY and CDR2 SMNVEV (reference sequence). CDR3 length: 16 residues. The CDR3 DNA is TGTGCCAGCAGTTTATCCCCGGGGACAGGGTTCTACGAGCAGTACTTC. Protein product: CASSLSPGTGFYEQYF.

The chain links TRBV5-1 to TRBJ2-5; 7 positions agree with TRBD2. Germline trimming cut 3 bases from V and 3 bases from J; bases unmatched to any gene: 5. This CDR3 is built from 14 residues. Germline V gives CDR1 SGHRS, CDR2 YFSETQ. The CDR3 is CASSSGGTKETQYF. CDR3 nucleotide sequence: TGCGCCAGCAGCTCCGGGGGGACCAAAGAGACCCAGTACTTC.

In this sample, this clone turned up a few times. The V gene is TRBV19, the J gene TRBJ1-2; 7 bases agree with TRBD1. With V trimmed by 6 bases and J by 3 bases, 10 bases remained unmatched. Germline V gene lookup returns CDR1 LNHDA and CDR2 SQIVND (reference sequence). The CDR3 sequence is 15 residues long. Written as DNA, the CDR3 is TGTGCCAGTAGACCGGGACAGTCTCTTTACTATGGCTACACCTTC. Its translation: CASRPGQSLYYGYTF.

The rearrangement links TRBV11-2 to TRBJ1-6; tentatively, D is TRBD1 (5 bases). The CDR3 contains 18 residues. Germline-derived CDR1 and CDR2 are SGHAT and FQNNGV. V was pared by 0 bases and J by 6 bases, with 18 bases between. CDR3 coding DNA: TGTGCCAGCAGCTTAGAGGGCGGGGAAGGGGTTTTTAATTCACCCCTCCACTTT. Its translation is CASSLEGGEGVFNSPLHF.

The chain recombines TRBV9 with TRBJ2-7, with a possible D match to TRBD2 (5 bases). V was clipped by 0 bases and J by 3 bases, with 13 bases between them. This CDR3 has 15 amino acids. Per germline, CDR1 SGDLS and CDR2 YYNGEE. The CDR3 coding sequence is TGTGCCAGCAGCGTAGCGGGCGAGGGATACTACGAGCAGTACTTC. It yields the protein CASSVAGEGYYEQYF. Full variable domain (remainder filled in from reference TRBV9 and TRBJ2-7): DSGVTQTPKHLITATGQRVTLRCSPRSGDLSVYWYQQSLDQGLQFLIQYYNGEERAKGNILERFSAQQFPDLHSELNLSSLELGDSALYFCASSVAGEGYYEQYFGPGTRLTVT.

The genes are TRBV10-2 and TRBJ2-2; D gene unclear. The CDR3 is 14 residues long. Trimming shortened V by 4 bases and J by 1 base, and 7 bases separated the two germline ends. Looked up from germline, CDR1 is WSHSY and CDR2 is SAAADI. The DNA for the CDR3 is TGCGCCAGCAGTGTCTATTTGAACACCGGGGAGCTGTTTTTT. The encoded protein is CASSVYLNTGELFF.

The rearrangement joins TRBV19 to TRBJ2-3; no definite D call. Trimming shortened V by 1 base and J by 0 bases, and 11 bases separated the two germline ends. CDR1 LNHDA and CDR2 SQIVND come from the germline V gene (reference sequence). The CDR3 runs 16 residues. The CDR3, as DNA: TGTGCCAGTAGTATAGTTGGCAGATTAAGCACAGATACGCAGTATTTT. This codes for CASSIVGRLSTDTQYF.

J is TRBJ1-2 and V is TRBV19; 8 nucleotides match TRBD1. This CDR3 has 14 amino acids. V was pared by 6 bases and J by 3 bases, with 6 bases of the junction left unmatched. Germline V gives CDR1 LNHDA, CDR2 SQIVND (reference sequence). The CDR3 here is CASRPGQVYYGYTF. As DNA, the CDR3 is TGTGCCAGTAGACCGGGACAGGTTTACTATGGCTACACCTTC.

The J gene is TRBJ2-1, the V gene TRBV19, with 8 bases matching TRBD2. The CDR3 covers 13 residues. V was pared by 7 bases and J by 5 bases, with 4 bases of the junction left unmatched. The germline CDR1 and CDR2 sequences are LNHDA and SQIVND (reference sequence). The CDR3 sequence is CASKRGPNNEQFF. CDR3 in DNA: TGTGCCAGTAAGCGGGGGCCGAACAATGAGCAGTTCTTC.

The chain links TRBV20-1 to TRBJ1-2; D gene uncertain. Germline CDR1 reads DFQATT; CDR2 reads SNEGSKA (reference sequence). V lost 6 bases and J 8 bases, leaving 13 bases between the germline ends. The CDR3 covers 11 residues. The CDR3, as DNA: TGCAGTGCCACGTTCCGAGGAGGCTACACCTTC. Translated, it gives CSATFRGGYTF.

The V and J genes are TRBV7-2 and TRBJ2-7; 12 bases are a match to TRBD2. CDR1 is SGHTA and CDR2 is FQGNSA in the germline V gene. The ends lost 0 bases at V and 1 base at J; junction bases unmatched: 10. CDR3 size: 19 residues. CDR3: CASSLAGRLAGVISYEQYF. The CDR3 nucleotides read TGTGCCAGCAGCTTAGCAGGGCGACTAGCGGGGGTGATATCCTACGAGCAGTACTTC.

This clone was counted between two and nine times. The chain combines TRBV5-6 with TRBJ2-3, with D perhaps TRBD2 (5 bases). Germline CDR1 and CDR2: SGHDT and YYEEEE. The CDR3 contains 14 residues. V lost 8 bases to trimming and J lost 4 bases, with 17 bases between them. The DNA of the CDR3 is TGTGCCAGTCAGCTTTGGGGAGTCCCAGATACGCAGTATTTT. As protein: CASQLWGVPDTQYF.

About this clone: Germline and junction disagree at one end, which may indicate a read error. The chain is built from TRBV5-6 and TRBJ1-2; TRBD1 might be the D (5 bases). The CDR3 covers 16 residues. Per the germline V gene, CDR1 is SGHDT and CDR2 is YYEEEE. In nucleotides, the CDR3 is TGTGCCAGCAGCTTGAGGAACGCTGGGACTTCATATGGCTACCCCTTC. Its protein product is CASSLRNAGTSYGYPF. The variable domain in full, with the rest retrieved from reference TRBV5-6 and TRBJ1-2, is DAGVTQSPTHLIKTRGQQVTLRCSPKSGHDTVSWYQQALGQGPQFIFQYYEEEERQRGNFPDRFSGHQFPNYSSELNVNALLLGDSALYLCASSLRNAGTSYGYPFGSGTRLTVV.

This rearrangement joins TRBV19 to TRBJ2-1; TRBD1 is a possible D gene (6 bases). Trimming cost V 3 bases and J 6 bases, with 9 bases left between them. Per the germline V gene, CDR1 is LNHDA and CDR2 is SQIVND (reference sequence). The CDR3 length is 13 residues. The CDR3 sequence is CASSISGANEQFF. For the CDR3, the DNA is TGTGCCAGTAGTATTTCAGGGGCCAATGAGCAGTTCTTC.